This T cell receptor (beta chain) was sequenced for a study of blood T cell repertoires in COVID-19. Study summary: Sites in the United States, Italy and Spain provided acute and convalescent COVID-19 samples. Sources were T cells, B-cell-depleted T cells, or PBMCs; the material itself was cDNA or gDNA.

Trimming shortened V by 0 bases and J by 5 bases, and 13 bases separated the two germline ends. This CDR3 comprises 15 residues. The germline gives CDR1 LGHDT, CDR2 YNNKEL (reference sequence). Authors' data handling: Counts of nucleated cells, estimated from reference gene primer amplification, were obtained. Assay: immunoSEQ multiplex PCR; the TCRdb copy retains only in-frame clones and omits some. V and J calls and clone size are those listed in that table; D and trimming were worked out from the DNA. The data show under 100,000 clones, around 87% seen once. The chain combines TRBV3-1 (or the pseudogene TRBV3-2) with TRBJ1-1; TRBD1 is a possible D gene (5 bases). Material for sequencing was peripheral blood. This clonotype was sampled from a human donor in a cohort sampled during active COVID-19. The CDR3 DNA is TGTGCCAGCAGCCAAGAGAGGCAGGGAAAAACTGAAGCTTTCTTT. This codes for CASSQERQGKTEAFF.